This T cell receptor beta chain was obtained from a study of shared clonotypes between healthy human individuals. The donor population consisted of healthy HIV-negative adults with no recent acute infections or vaccinations. Study findings and constraints: The generation probabilities recorded for non-shared clonotypes fell below those of clonotypes shared by all four donors. It was the few donors that limited the genetic and exposure-history diversity represented. Larger richness was generally estimated for naive than memory subsets.

About this clone: Its antigen is not known.

Trimming took 4 bases from V and 6 from J, leaving 12 bases between them. This CDR3 is built from 14 residues. CDR1 MNHEY and CDR2 SVGAGI come from the germline V gene. Profiling relied on immunoSEQ multiplex PCR, and the TCRdb table lists in-frame clones only, not all of them. The sample gives around 2,000,000 clones, 90% to 95% of which show up once; 0.13% is in the top ten. The sequenced material came from naive CD4+ T cells sorted from blood. The subset denotes: CD45RA+ positively selected. The receptor was derived from a man between 18 and 29 years old in good health. The chain links TRBV6-5 to TRBJ1-4, with a weak D call TRBD1 (6 bases). CDR3 amino acids: CASSFTGLDEKLFF. The CDR3 nucleotides read TGTGCCAGCAGTTTCACAGGGTTGGATGAAAAACTGTTTTTT.